The entry below gives a single TCR beta chain sequence along with its context. Its matching antigen is unknown. The data derive from a study of vaccination effects on CD4 cells after COVID-19. The V gene lost 3 bases and the J gene lost 6 bases, with 12 bases spanning the gap. The length of the CDR3 is 13 residues. Germline values: CDR1 LNHDA, CDR2 SQIVND (reference sequence). Points from the study as a whole: Small numbers of convalescent patients limited the study. It also lacked early post-infection timepoints.

Sequencing followed a ViraFEST assay step that expanded antigen-specific CD4+ T cells with viral peptide pools. Subsequent to roughly 10 days of culture, CD4+ T cells were isolated. People in the vaccine group had not been infected with SARS-CoV-2 before, and their nucleocapsid antibodies were negative. Some clones are missing from TCRdb's copy, which holds only in-frame ones; the method was immunoSEQ multiplex PCR. This sample yields over 25,000 clones, of which approximately 75% are seen a single time; about 11% belongs to the top ten. The sequence came from a human donor who received a COVID-19 vaccine. This material consisted of CD4+ T cells from PBMCs cultured with SARS-CoV-2 spike peptides, taken before COVID-19 vaccination. The chain employs TRBV19 and TRBJ2-7; possible D gene TRBD2, 6 bases. This CDR3 is CASSIFGGSEQYF. The CDR3 region has the DNA TGTGCCAGTAGTATCTTCGGGGGTTCCGAGCAGTACTTC.